One sample yielded the 14 T cell receptor beta chains listed below, sequenced in a study of blood T cell repertoires in COVID-19. Data came from immunoSEQ multiplex PCR; TCRdb stores just in-frame clones and leaves some out. The sample carries approximately 170,000 clones, approximately 90% recorded once. Sequenced input: peripheral blood. These receptors were collected from a young man who had recovered from COVID-19.

The V call is TRBV4-1, the J call TRBJ2-1, with 9 bases aligning to TRBD2. Germline V CDR1 and CDR2: MGHRA, YSYEKL. The CDR3 is 17 residues long. With V trimmed by 0 bases and J by 5 bases, 8 bases remained unmatched. The CDR3 reads CASSQETGTSRHNEQFF. DNA for the CDR3: TGCGCCAGCAGCCAAGAGACCGGGACTAGCCGACACAATGAGCAGTTCTTC.

With regard to this clone: This CDR3 is missing its conserved last phenylalanine or tryptophan, likely due to a read error. The DNA is left out, because the CDR3 cannot be placed on it with certainty; the CDR3 is given as TCRdb lists it. The chain links TRBV29-1 to TRBJ1-2; the table's TRBD1 call for D was not verified on the DNA. Termini included, the CDR3 measures 8 amino acids. Germline-derived CDR1 and CDR2 are SQVTM and ANQGSEA. CDR3 region: CSDSSGAL.

J is TRBJ2-6 and V is TRBV7-3; D gene ambiguous. The germline V and J ends were trimmed by 5 bases and 0 bases, with 8 bases remaining between them. CDR1 is SGHTA, CDR2 FQGTGA, per germline. CDR3 length: 15 amino acids. The CDR3 nucleotides read TGTGCCAGCAGCCCGGAGAGCTCTGGGGCCAACGTCCTGACTTTC. Its translation is CASSPESSGANVLTF. Using reference TRBV7-3 and TRBJ2-6 for the parts outside the CDR3, the full variable domain is GAGVSQTPSNKVTEKGKYVELRCDPISGHTALYWYRQSLGQGPEFLIYFQGTGAADDSGLPNDRFFAVRPEGSVSTLKIQRTERGDSAVYLCASSPESSGANVLTFGAGSRLTVL.

This sequence joins TRBV5-1 and TRBJ2-3, with D possibly being TRBD1 (5 bases). This CDR3 is 12 amino acids long. V was shortened by 0 bases and J by 11 bases, with 10 bases between the two germline ends. Germline assignment: CDR1 SGHRS and CDR2 YFSETQ. The CDR3 loop reads CASSLDRGGQYF. The CDR3 DNA sequence: TGCGCCAGCAGCTTGGATAGGGGTGGGCAGTATTTT.

Note on this clone: Other DNA sequences in the same sample also yield this CDR3. The chain couples TRBV28 to TRBJ2-7, with a tentative D call TRBD2 (6 bases). Looked up from germline, CDR1 is MDHEN and CDR2 is SYDVKM. This CDR3 comprises 12 residues. Trimming left V 4 bases short and J 4 bases short, with 8 bases between. The CDR3 is CASSSGRYEQYF. The CDR3 region has the DNA TGTGCCAGCAGTTCCGGGAGATACGAGCAGTACTTC.

This chain links TRBV23-1 with TRBJ1-5; 8 nucleotides agree with TRBD1. TRBV23-1 is an ORF, and what it does is uncertain. The ends lost 3 bases at V and 3 bases at J; junction bases unmatched: 4. The CDR3 totals 15 residues. The CDR3 sequence: CASSQEDRDNQPQHF. For the CDR3, the DNA is TGCGCCAGCAGTCAGGAGGACAGGGACAATCAGCCCCAGCATTTT.

This clone appeared once. The rearrangement links TRBV7-2 to TRBJ2-1; 11 positions agree with TRBD2. The V gene end was trimmed by 2 bases and the J gene end by 10 bases; junction bases not matched to a gene: 10. Germline assignment: CDR1 SGHTA and CDR2 FQGNSA. The CDR3 totals 16 residues. CDR3 in DNA: TGTGCCAGCAGCTTAAGACTAGCGGGGACCAACGAAGAGCAGTTCTTC. Its protein is CASSLRLAGTNEEQFF.

There are a few counts of this clone. V is TRBV3-1 (or the pseudogene TRBV3-2) and J is TRBJ2-2; D may be TRBD1 (6 bases). Germline CDR1 reads LGHDT; CDR2 reads YNNKEL (reference sequence). The CDR3 spans 14 residues. Trimming took 8 bases from V and 1 from J, leaving 11 bases between them. The CDR3 sequence is CASEGTLNTGELFF. CDR3 bases: TGTGCCAGCGAGGGGACATTGAACACCGGGGAGCTGTTTTTT.

The chain joins TRBV6-1 to TRBJ2-2; D may be TRBD2 (7 bases). Germline CDR1 is MNHNS and CDR2 is SASEGT. CDR3 length equals 17 residues. The V and J ends lost 2 bases and 6 bases respectively, with 19 bases between them. The DNA of the CDR3 is TGTGCCAGCAGTGAACCCGTGCCGTGGGGGGGCCCCGGGGAGCTGTTTTTT. Amino acids: CASSEPVPWGGPGELFF.

The rearrangement uses TRBV5-4 and TRBJ2-3; D is ambiguous. The CDR3 extends over 14 amino acids. Germline CDR1 and CDR2: SGHNT and YYREEE (reference sequence). V was pared by 4 bases and J by 2 bases, with 11 bases between. CDR3 sequence: CASSHDGSTDTQYF. The CDR3 coding sequence is TGTGCCAGCAGCCACGACGGGTCCACAGATACGCAGTATTTT.

The chain has TRBV7-9 and TRBJ2-5; TRBD1 matches 7 bases. Germline values: CDR1 SEHNR, CDR2 FQNEAQ (reference sequence). This CDR3 contains 14 residues. J was trimmed by 5 bases and V by 4 bases; bases with no gene match: 7. CDR3: CASSSGGTAETQYF. CDR3 bases: TGTGCCAGCAGCTCAGGGGGTACCGCGGAGACCCAGTACTTC.

The J gene is TRBJ2-3, the V gene TRBV28, with TRBD2 matching 7 bases. With V trimmed by 5 bases and J by 1 base, 6 bases remained unmatched. The CDR3 contains 15 residues. Germline CDR1 MDHEN, CDR2 SYDVKM. CDR3 residues: CASSVASGGTDTQYF. Here the CDR3 DNA reads TGTGCCAGCAGTGTGGCTAGCGGCGGCACAGATACGCAGTATTTT.

J is TRBJ2-2 and V is TRBV10-2; 9 nucleotides match TRBD2. J lost 4 bases, V lost 6 bases, and 9 bases had no gene match. The length of the CDR3 is 16 residues. CDR1 and CDR2 from the germline V gene are WSHSY and SAAADI. This CDR3 reads CASRARGLALTGELFF. The CDR3 DNA reads TGCGCCAGCAGGGCCCGGGGACTAGCTCTCACCGGGGAGCTGTTTTTT.

The chain links TRBV4-3 to TRBJ1-4, with 8 bases aligning to TRBD1. Germline CDR1 LGHNA, CDR2 YSLEER. The CDR3 sequence is 18 residues long. With V trimmed by 1 base and J by 4 bases, 11 bases remained unmatched. As DNA, the CDR3 is TGCGCCAGCAGCCAAGTATCGATAGGACAGGGTATTAATGAAAAACTGTTTTTT. Translated: CASSQVSIGQGINEKLFF.